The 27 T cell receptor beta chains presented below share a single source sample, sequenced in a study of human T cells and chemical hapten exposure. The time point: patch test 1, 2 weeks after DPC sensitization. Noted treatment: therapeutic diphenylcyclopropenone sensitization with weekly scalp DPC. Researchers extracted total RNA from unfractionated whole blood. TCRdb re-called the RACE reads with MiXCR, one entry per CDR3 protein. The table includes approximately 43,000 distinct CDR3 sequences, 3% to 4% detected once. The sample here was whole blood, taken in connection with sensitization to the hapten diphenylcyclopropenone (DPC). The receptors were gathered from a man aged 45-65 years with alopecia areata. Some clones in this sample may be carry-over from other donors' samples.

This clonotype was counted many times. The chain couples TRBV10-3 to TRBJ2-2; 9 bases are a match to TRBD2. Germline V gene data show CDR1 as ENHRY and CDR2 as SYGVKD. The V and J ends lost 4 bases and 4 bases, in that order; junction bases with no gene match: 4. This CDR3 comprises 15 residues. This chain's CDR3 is CAISGLAGPTGELFF. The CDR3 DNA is TGTGCCATCAGTGGCCTAGCGGGACCCACCGGGGAGCTGTTTTTT.

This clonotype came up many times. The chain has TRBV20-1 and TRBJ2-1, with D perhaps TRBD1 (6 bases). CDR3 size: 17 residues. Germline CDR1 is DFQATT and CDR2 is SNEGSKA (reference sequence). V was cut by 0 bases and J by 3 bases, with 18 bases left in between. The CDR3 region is CSARDGAAQGNYNEQFF. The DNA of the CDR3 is TGCAGTGCTAGAGATGGGGCTGCCCAGGGGAACTACAATGAGCAGTTCTTC.

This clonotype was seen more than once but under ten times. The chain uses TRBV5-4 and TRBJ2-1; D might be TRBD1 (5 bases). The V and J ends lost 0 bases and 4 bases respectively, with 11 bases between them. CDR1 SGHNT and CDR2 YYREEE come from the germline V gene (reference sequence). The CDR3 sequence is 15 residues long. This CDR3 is CASSLGQGLYNEQFF. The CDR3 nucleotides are TGTGCCAGCAGCTTGGGGCAGGGATTATACAATGAGCAGTTCTTC.

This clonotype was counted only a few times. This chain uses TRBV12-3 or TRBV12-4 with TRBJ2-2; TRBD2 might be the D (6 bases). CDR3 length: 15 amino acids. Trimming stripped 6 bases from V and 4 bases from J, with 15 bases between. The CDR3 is CASSPLAKGTGELFF. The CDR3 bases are TGTGCCAGCAGCCCACTAGCTAAGGGCACCGGGGAGCTGTTTTTT.

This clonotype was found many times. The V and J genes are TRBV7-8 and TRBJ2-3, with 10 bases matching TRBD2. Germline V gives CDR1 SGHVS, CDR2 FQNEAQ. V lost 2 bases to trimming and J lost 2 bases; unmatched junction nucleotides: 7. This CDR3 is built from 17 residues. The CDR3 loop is CASSLPRTSGLTDTQYF. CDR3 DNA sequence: TGTGCCAGCAGCTTACCTAGGACTAGCGGCCTCACAGATACGCAGTATTTT.

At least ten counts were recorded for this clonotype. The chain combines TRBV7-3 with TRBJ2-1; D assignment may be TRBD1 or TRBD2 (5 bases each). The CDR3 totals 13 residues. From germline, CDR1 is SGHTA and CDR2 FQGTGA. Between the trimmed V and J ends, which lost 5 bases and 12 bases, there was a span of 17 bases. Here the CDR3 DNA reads TGTGCCAGCAGCCCCCAAGAGGGGCTGGGGCAGTTCTTC. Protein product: CASSPQEGLGQFF. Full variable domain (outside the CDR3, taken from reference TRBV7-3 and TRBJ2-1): GAGVSQTPSNKVTEKGKYVELRCDPISGHTALYWYRQSLGQGPEFLIYFQGTGAADDSGLPNDRFFAVRPEGSVSTLKIQRTERGDSAVYLCASSPQEGLGQFFGPGTRLTVL.

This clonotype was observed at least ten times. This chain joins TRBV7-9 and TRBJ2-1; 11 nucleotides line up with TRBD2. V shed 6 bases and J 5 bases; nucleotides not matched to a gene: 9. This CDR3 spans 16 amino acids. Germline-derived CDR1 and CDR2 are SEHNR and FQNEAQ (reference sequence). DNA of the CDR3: TGTGCCAGCAGTTCATATAGCGGGAGGGCCGACAATGAGCAGTTCTTC. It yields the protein CASSSYSGRADNEQFF.

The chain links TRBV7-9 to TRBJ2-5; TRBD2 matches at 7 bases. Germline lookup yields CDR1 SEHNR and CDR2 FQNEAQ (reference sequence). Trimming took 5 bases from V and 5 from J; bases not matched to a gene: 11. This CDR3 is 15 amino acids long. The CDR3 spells CASSPLPGGGETQYF. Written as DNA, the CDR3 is TGTGCCAGCAGCCCGCTGCCGGGAGGTGGTGAGACCCAGTACTTC.

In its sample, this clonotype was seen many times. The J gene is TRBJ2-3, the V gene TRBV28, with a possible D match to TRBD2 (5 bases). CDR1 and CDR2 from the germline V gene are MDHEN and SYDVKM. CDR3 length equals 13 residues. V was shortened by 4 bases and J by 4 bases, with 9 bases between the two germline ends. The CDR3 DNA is TGTGCCAGCAGTTCGGGATCCCCAGATACGCAGTATTTT. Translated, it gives CASSSGSPDTQYF.

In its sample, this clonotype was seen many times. As DNA, the CDR3 is TGCGCCAGCAGTGAGGGGTCGACAGGAAGTGGAAACACCATATATTTT. Translated, it gives CASSEGSTGSGNTIYF. The rearrangement joins TRBV10-2 to TRBJ1-3, with a weak D call TRBD1 (6 bases). Germline lookup yields CDR1 WSHSY and CDR2 SAAADI. V was pared by 2 bases and J by 3 bases, with 14 bases between. This CDR3 region has 16 residues.

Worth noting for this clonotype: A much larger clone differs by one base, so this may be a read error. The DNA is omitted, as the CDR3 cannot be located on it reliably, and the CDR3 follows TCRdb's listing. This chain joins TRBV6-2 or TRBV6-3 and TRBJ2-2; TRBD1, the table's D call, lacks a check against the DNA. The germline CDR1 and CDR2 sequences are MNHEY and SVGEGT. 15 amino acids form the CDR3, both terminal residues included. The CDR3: CASSWGQGSTGEPFF.

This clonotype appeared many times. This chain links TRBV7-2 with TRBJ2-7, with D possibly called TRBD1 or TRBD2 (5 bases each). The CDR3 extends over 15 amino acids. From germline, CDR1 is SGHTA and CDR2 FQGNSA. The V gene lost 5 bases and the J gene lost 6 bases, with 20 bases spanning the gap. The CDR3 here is CASSRPGAPALEQYF. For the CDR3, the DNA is TGTGCCAGCAGCCGACCCGGGGCTCCAGCCCTCGAGCAGTACTTC.

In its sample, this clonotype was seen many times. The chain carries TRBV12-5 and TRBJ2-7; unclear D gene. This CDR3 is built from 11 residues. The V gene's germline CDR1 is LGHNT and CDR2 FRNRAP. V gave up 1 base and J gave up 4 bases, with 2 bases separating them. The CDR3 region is CASGLGYEQYF. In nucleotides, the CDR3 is TGTGCTAGTGGTTTGGGATACGAGCAGTACTTC.

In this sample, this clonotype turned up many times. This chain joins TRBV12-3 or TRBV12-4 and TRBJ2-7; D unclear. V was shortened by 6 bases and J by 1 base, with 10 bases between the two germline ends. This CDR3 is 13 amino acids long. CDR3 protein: CASSPPSSYEQYF. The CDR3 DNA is TGTGCCAGCAGCCCTCCAAGTTCCTACGAGCAGTACTTC.

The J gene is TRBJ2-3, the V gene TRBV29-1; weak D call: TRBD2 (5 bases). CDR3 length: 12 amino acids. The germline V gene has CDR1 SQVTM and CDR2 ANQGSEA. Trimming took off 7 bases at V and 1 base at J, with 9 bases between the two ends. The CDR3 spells CSGGLGTDTQYF. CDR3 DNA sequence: TGCAGCGGCGGACTGGGCACAGATACGCAGTATTTT.

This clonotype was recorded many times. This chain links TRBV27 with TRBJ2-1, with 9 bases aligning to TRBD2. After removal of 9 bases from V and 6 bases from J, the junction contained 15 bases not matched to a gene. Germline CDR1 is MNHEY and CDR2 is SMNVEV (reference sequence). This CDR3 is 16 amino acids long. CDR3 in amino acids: CASSTGRLAGPNEQFF. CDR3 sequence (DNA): TGTGCCAGTTCGACAGGGAGGCTAGCGGGGCCCAATGAGCAGTTCTTC.

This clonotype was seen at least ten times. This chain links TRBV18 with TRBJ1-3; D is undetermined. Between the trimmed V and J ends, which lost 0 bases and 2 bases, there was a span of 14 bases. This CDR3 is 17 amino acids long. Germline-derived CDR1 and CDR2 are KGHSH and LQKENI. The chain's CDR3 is CASSPPGGLKTGNTIYF. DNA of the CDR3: TGTGCCAGCTCACCACCGGGAGGCTTGAAGACTGGAAACACCATATATTTT.

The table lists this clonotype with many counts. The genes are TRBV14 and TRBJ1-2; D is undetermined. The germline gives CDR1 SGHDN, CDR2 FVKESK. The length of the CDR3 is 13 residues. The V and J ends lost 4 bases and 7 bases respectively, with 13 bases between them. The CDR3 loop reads CASSPHLLSGYTF. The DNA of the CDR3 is TGTGCCAGCAGCCCACACCTACTTTCTGGCTACACCTTC.

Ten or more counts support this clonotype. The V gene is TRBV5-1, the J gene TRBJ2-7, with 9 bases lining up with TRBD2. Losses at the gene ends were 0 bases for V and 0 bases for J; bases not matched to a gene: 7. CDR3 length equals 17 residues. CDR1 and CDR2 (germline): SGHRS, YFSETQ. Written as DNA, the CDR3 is TGCGCCAGCAGCTTGGTAGCTAGCGGGGCCGTCTCCTACGAGCAGTACTTC. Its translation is CASSLVASGAVSYEQYF.

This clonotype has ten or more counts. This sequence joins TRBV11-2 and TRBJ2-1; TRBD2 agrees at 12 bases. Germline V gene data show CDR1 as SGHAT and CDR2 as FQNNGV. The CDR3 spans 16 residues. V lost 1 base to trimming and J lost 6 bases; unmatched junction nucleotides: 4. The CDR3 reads CASSLVLAGGRNEQFF. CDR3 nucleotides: TGTGCCAGCAGCTTAGTCCTAGCGGGAGGGCGCAATGAGCAGTTCTTC.

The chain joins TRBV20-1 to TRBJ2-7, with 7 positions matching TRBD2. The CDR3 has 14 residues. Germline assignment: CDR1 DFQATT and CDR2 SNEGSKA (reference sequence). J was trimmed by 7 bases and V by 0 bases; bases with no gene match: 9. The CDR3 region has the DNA TGCAGTGCTAGAGACGTCCTGGGGGGGGGAGAGCAGTACTTC. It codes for CSARDVLGGGEQYF.

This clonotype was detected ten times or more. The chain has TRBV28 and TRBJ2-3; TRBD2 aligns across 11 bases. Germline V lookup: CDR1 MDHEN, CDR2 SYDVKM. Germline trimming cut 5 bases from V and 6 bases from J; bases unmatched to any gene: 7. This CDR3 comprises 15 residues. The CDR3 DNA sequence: TGTGCCAGCAGTCAACTAGCGGGAGTCAGTGATACGCAGTATTTT. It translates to CASSQLAGVSDTQYF.

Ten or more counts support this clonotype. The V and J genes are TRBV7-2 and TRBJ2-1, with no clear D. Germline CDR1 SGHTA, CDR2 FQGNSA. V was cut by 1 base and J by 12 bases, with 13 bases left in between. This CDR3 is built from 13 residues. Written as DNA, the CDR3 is TGTGCCAGCAGCTTAGATGCGCCCCCGGGGCAGTTCTTC. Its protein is CASSLDAPPGQFF.

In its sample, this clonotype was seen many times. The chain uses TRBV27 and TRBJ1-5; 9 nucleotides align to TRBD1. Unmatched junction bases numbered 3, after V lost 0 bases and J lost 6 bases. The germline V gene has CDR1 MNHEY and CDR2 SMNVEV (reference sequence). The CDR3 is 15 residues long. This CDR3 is CASSLSWTGVQPQHF. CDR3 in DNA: TGTGCCAGCAGTTTATCGTGGACAGGGGTTCAGCCCCAGCATTTT.

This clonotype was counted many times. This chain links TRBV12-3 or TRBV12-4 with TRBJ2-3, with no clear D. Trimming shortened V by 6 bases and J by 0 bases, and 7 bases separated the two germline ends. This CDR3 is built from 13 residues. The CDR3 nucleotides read TGTGCCAGCAGGGGGTCTAGCACAGATACGCAGTATTTT. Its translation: CASRGSSTDTQYF.

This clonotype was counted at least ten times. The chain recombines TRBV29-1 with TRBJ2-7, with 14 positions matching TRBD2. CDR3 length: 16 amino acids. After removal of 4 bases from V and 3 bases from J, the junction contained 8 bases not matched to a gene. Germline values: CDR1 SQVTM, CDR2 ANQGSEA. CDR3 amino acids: CSVVRPGLAGVYEQYF. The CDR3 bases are TGCAGCGTTGTCCGGCCGGGACTAGCGGGAGTCTACGAGCAGTACTTC.

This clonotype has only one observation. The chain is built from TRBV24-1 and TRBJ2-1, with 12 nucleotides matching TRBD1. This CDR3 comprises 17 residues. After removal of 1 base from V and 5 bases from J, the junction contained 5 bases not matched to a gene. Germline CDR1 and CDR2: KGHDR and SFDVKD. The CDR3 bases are TGTGCCACCAGTGATTTAAGGGACAGGGGGCGACACAATGAGCAGTTCTTC. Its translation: CATSDLRDRGRHNEQFF.